Following are 4 T cell receptor beta chains from one sample sequenced in a study of OX40 agonist ivuxolimab in advanced cancers. Sequenced by immunoSEQ multiplex PCR; TCRdb stores in-frame clones only, minus some. There are 60,000 to 70,000 clones in the sample; roughly nine tenths occur only once, and more than 10% lies in the top ten. This material consisted of CD4+ or CD8+ T cells sorted from blood, taken in a trial of the OX40 agonist ivuxolimab. These receptors originate from an adult with an advanced solid tumor such as melanoma, head and neck, liver or kidney cancer.

The chain joins TRBV29-1 to TRBJ1-5, with TRBD1 as a possible D gene (6 bases). In germline, CDR1 is SQVTM, CDR2 ANQGSEA. The CDR3 totals 14 residues. The V gene lost 5 bases and the J gene lost 3 bases, with 14 bases spanning the gap. The CDR3 bases are TGCAGCGTTTGGGACACCTTCGACAATCAGCCCCAGCATTTT. As protein: CSVWDTFDNQPQHF.

The gene calls are TRBV5-6 and TRBJ2-7; D possibly corresponds to TRBD1 (5 bases). CDR1 is SGHDT, CDR2 YYEEEE, per germline. This CDR3 has 13 amino acids. V shed 4 bases and J shed 3 bases, with 11 bases lying between them. CDR3 sequence reads: CASSDRLLYEQYF. The CDR3 bases are TGTGCCAGCAGCGACAGATTACTCTACGAGCAGTACTTC.

The V gene is TRBV7-9, the J gene TRBJ2-2; 8 bases are a match to TRBD1. Germline values: CDR1 SEHNR, CDR2 FQNEAQ (reference sequence). CDR3 length: 16 amino acids. Trimming cost V 5 bases and J 4 bases; bases outside gene matches: 9. CDR3 DNA: TGTGCCAGCAGCCACCCTCGACAGGGGAGCACCGGGGAGCTGTTTTTT. Its translation is CASSHPRQGSTGELFF.

The rearrangement links TRBV4-2 to TRBJ2-7, with no clear D. Germline V gene lookup returns CDR1 LGHNA and CDR2 YNFKEQ. V was shortened by 0 bases and J by 2 bases, with 11 bases between the two germline ends. The CDR3 is made up of 15 amino acids. The CDR3 nucleotides are TGTGCCAGCAGCCAAGAAGGGCTAGGAGCCTACGAGCAGTACTTC. Amino acid sequence: CASSQEGLGAYEQYF.